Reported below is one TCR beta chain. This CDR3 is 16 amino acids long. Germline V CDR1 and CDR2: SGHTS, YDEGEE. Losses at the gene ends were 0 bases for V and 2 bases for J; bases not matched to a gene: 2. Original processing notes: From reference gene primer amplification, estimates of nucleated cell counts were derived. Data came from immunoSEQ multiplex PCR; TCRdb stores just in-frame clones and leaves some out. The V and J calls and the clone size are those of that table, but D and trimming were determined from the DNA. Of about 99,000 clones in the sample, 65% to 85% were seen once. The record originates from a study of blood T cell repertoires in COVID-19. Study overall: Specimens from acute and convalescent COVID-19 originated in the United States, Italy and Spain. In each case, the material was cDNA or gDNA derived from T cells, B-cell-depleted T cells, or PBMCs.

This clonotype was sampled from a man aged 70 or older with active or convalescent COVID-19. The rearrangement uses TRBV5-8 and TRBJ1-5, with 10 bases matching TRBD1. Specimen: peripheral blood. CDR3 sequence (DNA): TGTGCCAGCAGCTTGGGGGACAGGGGAGGCAATCAGCCCCAGCATTTT. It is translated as CASSLGDRGGNQPQHF.